Below, 28 T cell receptor beta chains from the same sample are listed, as sequenced in a study of T cell changes during pregnancy in multiple sclerosis. Repertoires were generated with immunoSEQ multiplex PCR, while TCRdb's copy carries only in-frame clones and drops some. Of 55,000 to 70,000 clones in the sample, around nine tenths were seen once. The source material was peripheral blood, sampled in the third trimester of pregnancy. The receptors stem from a female donor in good health, enrolled as a control in a pregnancy study.

This clone was seen a handful of times. The genes are TRBV4-1 and TRBJ1-5; tentative D call: TRBD1 (6 bases). The CDR3 contains 15 residues. Germline CDR1 and CDR2: MGHRA and YSYEKL. V gave up 5 bases and J gave up 1 base, with 12 bases separating them. CDR3 nucleotide sequence: TGCGCCAGCAGCTACCGGGACACGAGCAATCAGCCCCAGCATTTT. It codes for CASSYRDTSNQPQHF.

This chain connects TRBV6-1 to TRBJ2-5; 8 bases are shared with TRBD2. After removal of 2 bases from V and 4 bases from J, the junction contained 6 bases not matched to a gene. Germline CDR1 is MNHNS and CDR2 is SASEGT. This CDR3 has 15 amino acids. The DNA of the CDR3 is TGTGCCAGCAGTGAACTGAGCGGGGGAGGAGAGACCCAGTACTTC. Translated: CASSELSGGGETQYF.

This chain links TRBV20-1 with TRBJ1-2; D gene ambiguous. Trimming removed 3 bases at V and 7 bases at J, with 6 bases between. CDR1 and CDR2 (germline): DFQATT, SNEGSKA (reference sequence). This CDR3 contains 10 residues. CDR3 nucleotide sequence: TGCAGTGCTAGCGGTGGTGGCTACACCTTC. Its translation: CSASGGGYTF.

V usage is TRBV27 and J usage is TRBJ2-3; possible D gene TRBD2, 5 bases. V gave up 3 bases and J gave up 0 bases, with 10 bases separating them. The germline CDR1 and CDR2 sequences are MNHEY and SMNVEV (reference sequence). CDR3 length equals 15 residues. The CDR3 DNA sequence: TGTGCCAGCAGTTTCGGGGTTCTCAGCACAGATACGCAGTATTTT. This sequence encodes CASSFGVLSTDTQYF.

This chain connects TRBV6-4 to TRBJ2-7; TRBD1 matches 10 bases. The trim removed 8 bases at V and 3 bases at J, leaving 16 bases unmatched. The CDR3 is 17 residues long. Per germline, CDR1 MRHNA and CDR2 SNTAGT. CDR3 in amino acids: CASPLTGGIESSYEQYF. The CDR3 nucleotides read TGTGCCAGCCCCTTGACAGGGGGCATCGAATCAAGCTACGAGCAGTACTTC.

The chain uses TRBV9 and TRBJ2-5; maybe TRBD1 (6 bases). From germline, CDR1 is SGDLS and CDR2 YYNGEE. CDR3 length equals 15 residues. Trimming left V 0 bases short and J 2 bases short, with 11 bases between. CDR3 protein: CASSVEPGQQETQYF. The CDR3 region has the DNA TGTGCCAGCAGCGTAGAGCCCGGACAGCAAGAGACCCAGTACTTC. Based on the CDR3 plus reference TRBV9 and TRBJ2-5, the full variable domain is DSGVTQTPKHLITATGQRVTLRCSPRSGDLSVYWYQQSLDQGLQFLIQYYNGEERAKGNILERFSAQQFPDLHSELNLSSLELGDSALYFCASSVEPGQQETQYFGPGTRLLVL.

This sequence joins TRBV4-1 and TRBJ1-5, with D perhaps TRBD1 (5 bases). V lost 0 bases to trimming and J lost 2 bases, with 14 bases between them. The germline V gene has CDR1 MGHRA and CDR2 YSYEKL. CDR3 length equals 17 residues. In DNA, the CDR3 is TGCGCCAGCAGCCAAGATGGGTCAGGGAGGGGCAATCAGCCCCAGCATTTT. Translating it yields CASSQDGSGRGNQPQHF.

This chain joins TRBV25-1 and TRBJ2-3; D is possibly TRBD1 (5 bases). V was cut by 7 bases and J by 0 bases, with 17 bases left in between. CDR1 is MGHDK and CDR2 is SYGVNS in the germline V gene. CDR3 length: 16 residues. CDR3 nucleotides: TGTGCCAGCATCCCCGCCGACAGCGAGAGCACAGATACGCAGTATTTT. Translation: CASIPADSESTDTQYF.

This clone showed up just once. The genes are TRBV7-2 and TRBJ2-7, with 8 bases that match TRBD2. With V trimmed by 3 bases and J by 7 bases, 14 bases remained unmatched. CDR1 and CDR2 from the germline V gene are SGHTA and FQGNSA. The CDR3 contains 16 residues. The CDR3 region has the DNA TGTGCCAGCAGCTTCGGTCGGCCGGAAAGCGGGAGAGAGCAGTACTTC. This translates into CASSFGRPESGREQYF.

The chain links TRBV20-1 to TRBJ2-5; the D gene is possibly TRBD1 (5 bases). This CDR3 is built from 10 residues. Germline V gives CDR1 DFQATT, CDR2 SNEGSKA (reference sequence). CDR3 loop: CSAGSRTQYF. The CDR3 nucleotides are TGCAGCGCAGGGTCGAGGACCCAGTACTTC.

CDR3 sequence: CASSQDWVAHQPQHF. CDR3 sequence (DNA): TGCGCCAGCAGCCAAGATTGGGTAGCACATCAGCCCCAGCATTTT. The chain has TRBV4-3 and TRBJ1-5; D is ambiguous. Trimming removed 0 bases from V and 5 bases from J, with 11 bases in between. Germline lookup yields CDR1 LGHNA and CDR2 YSLEER. The CDR3 is 15 residues long.

This clone was observed a few times. V gene TRBV7-8 combines with J gene TRBJ2-1, with 15 bases matching TRBD2. The length of the CDR3 is 22 residues. With V trimmed by 1 base and J by 1 base, 14 bases remained unmatched. From germline, CDR1 is SGHVS and CDR2 FQNEAQ. The CDR3 reads CASSLGPGTSGGIRRSYNEQFF. CDR3 in DNA: TGTGCCAGCAGCTTAGGTCCCGGGACTAGCGGGGGGATCCGTAGGTCCTACAATGAGCAGTTCTTC.

V and J are TRBV4-1 and TRBJ1-1; no firm D call. Germline V gene data show CDR1 as MGHRA and CDR2 as YSYEKL. The CDR3 has 16 amino acids. The V and J ends lost 2 bases and 4 bases respectively, with 17 bases between them. Here the CDR3 reads CASSQTPTFIITEAFF. The CDR3 coding sequence is TGCGCCAGCAGCCAAACTCCCACCTTTATTATCACTGAAGCTTTCTTT.

This clone was observed a single time. V usage is TRBV7-2 and J usage is TRBJ1-1, with 7 bases matching TRBD1. Unmatched junction bases numbered 8, after V lost 8 bases and J lost 5 bases. There are 13 residues in the CDR3. Germline CDR1 and CDR2: SGHTA and FQGNSA. CDR3 in DNA: TGTGCCAGCTCCCTTCAGGGGGGAACTGAAGCTTTCTTT. Translation gives CASSLQGGTEAFF.

V gene TRBV4-3 combines with J gene TRBJ2-7; D is possibly TRBD1 (6 bases). The ends were cut back, 2 bases at V and 4 bases at J, with 12 bases in the middle. Per germline, CDR1 LGHNA and CDR2 YSLEER. CDR3 length equals 14 residues. The CDR3 here is CASSQRTGKYEQYF. The CDR3 bases are TGCGCCAGCAGCCAAAGAACAGGGAAATACGAGCAGTACTTC.

This rearrangement joins TRBV28 to TRBJ1-3; the D is unclear. Trimming pared 1 base from V and 0 bases from J, leaving 7 bases between. Germline V gene lookup returns CDR1 MDHEN and CDR2 SYDVKM. This CDR3 comprises 15 residues. The CDR3 bases are TGTGCCAGCAGTTTATCGGGGAGCTCTGGAAACACCATATATTTT. Amino acids: CASSLSGSSGNTIYF.

The chain is built from TRBV4-3 and TRBJ1-6; no definite D call. Germline V gene data show CDR1 as LGHNA and CDR2 as YSLEER. Deletions cut 0 bases from V and 6 bases from J, with 9 bases between. This CDR3 comprises 15 residues. The CDR3 bases are TGCGCCAGCAGCCAAGAACTGGGAGGTAATTCACCCCTCCACTTT. This sequence encodes CASSQELGGNSPLHF.

The chain carries TRBV19 and TRBJ2-7; a weak D match, TRBD2 (6 bases). Germline CDR1 reads LNHDA; CDR2 reads SQIVND (reference sequence). The CDR3 consists of 14 residues. V lost 5 bases and J 0 bases, leaving 11 bases between the germline ends. In nucleotides, the CDR3 is TGTGCCAGTAGTCTCCGGGACTCCTCCTACGAGCAGTACTTC. Translated: CASSLRDSSYEQYF.

The rearrangement links TRBV5-1 to TRBJ1-1, with D maybe TRBD1 (5 bases). V lost 7 bases to trimming and J lost 1 base, with 11 bases between them. The CDR3 consists of 13 residues. In germline, CDR1 is SGHRS, CDR2 YFSETQ. The CDR3 coding sequence is TGCGCCAGCTCACGCGGACAGAACACTGAAGCTTTCTTT. It translates to CASSRGQNTEAFF.

The rearrangement joins TRBV7-9 to TRBJ1-2; D gene ambiguous. Germline V CDR1 and CDR2: SEHNR, FQNEAQ (reference sequence). Trimming stripped 5 bases from V and 7 bases from J, with 14 bases between. The CDR3 has 13 amino acids. Written as DNA, the CDR3 is TGTGCCAGCAGCCCTAGCGGAGAAGGTGGCTACACCTTC. Its protein is CASSPSGEGGYTF.

The chain combines TRBV6-1 with TRBJ2-1, with D hard to call. The CDR3 has 11 amino acids. Trimming took off 3 bases at V and 15 bases at J, with 12 bases between the two ends. Looked up from germline, CDR1 is MNHNS and CDR2 is SASEGT. The DNA for the CDR3 is TGTGCCAGCAGTGACCAGCGTCCATGGTTCTTC. It encodes CASSDQRPWFF.

The chain combines TRBV27 with TRBJ1-2; 7 bases map to TRBD1. This CDR3 has 13 amino acids. In germline, CDR1 is MNHEY, CDR2 SMNVEV (reference sequence). V was clipped by 3 bases and J by 8 bases; unmatched bases: 6. CDR3 DNA: TGTGCCAGCAGTTTCAAGGGGGCGCGGGGCTACACCTTC. It specifies CASSFKGARGYTF.

V is TRBV4-1 and J is TRBJ1-1; D is perhaps TRBD1 (5 bases). Between the trimmed V and J ends, which lost 4 bases and 3 bases, there was a span of 15 bases. The germline CDR1 and CDR2 sequences are MGHRA and YSYEKL. The CDR3 has 15 residues. The chain's CDR3 is CASSPAQGLDTEAFF. CDR3 nucleotides: TGCGCCAGCAGCCCAGCCCAGGGTTTGGACACTGAAGCTTTCTTT.

The chain employs TRBV6-5 and TRBJ1-1; D gene ambiguous. V dropped 3 bases and J dropped 5 bases, with 10 bases sitting between them. The germline CDR1 and CDR2 sequences are MNHEY and SVGAGI. CDR3 size: 13 residues. CDR3 residues: CASSYFGGTEAFF. DNA for the CDR3: TGTGCCAGCAGTTATTTTGGCGGGACTGAAGCTTTCTTT.

Concerning this clone itself: One end of the junction is discordant with germline, which a read error may explain. This chain joins TRBV7-2 and TRBJ2-1; 7 bases agree with TRBD1. CDR3 size: 11 residues. The germline gives CDR1 SGHTA, CDR2 FQGNSA. CDR3 nucleotide sequence: TGTGCCAGCAGCTCGGGACAGTCGCAGATCTTC. As protein: CASSSGQSQIF.

The count of this clone is one. The rearrangement joins TRBV6-5 to TRBJ1-1; D perhaps matches TRBD1 (5 bases). The V end lost 0 bases, the J end lost 0 bases, and 8 bases lay between the germline ends. The CDR3 spans 15 residues. CDR1 and CDR2 (germline): MNHEY, SVGAGI. The CDR3 DNA is TGTGCCAGCAGTTACTCGCCAGGGATGAACACTGAAGCTTTCTTT. Translated, it gives CASSYSPGMNTEAFF.

This sequence joins TRBV7-2 and TRBJ2-7; D is perhaps TRBD2 (6 bases). Germline V gene sequence: CDR1 SGHTA, CDR2 FQGNSA. The CDR3 totals 14 residues. V lost 1 base, J lost 2 bases, and 9 bases lay in between. The CDR3 region has the DNA TGTGCCAGCAGCTTAGGACCGGGGGCCTACGAGCAGTACTTC. Translation: CASSLGPGAYEQYF.

The gene calls are TRBV5-4 and TRBJ1-1; TRBD1 is a possible D gene (5 bases). CDR3 length: 15 amino acids. Trimming pared 5 bases from V and 8 bases from J, leaving 22 bases between. Germline V gene data show CDR1 as SGHNT and CDR2 as YYREEE (reference sequence). The CDR3 region has the DNA TGTGCCAGCAGTCCTATTACCGGGGGAGTTGGAGAAGCTTTCTTT. It is translated as CASSPITGGVGEAFF.